This TCR beta chain was recorded in a study of blood T cell repertoires in COVID-19. At the level of the study: PBMCs, B-cell-depleted T cells, or T cells provided the cDNA or gDNA that made up the material.

This clone has only a few counts. Method: immunoSEQ multiplex PCR; TCRdb's copy keeps in-frame clones and lacks some. This sample has nearly 300,000 clones; 89% occur once, and the top ten carry less than 3.5%. Assignments of participants to cohorts depended upon their own reported clinical history. Exposed volunteers were people who met a COVID-19 case within 2 weeks before study entry. This receptor was identified in a woman aged 50 to 60 who had been exposed to COVID-19. Sequenced input: PBMCs or T cells enriched from blood (not recorded which).

The DNA for the CDR3 is TGTGCCAGCAGCCCTCGAGGGTCGCCCCTCCACTTT. Translation: CASSPRGSPLHF. V gene TRBV7-9 combines with J gene TRBJ1-6; D is unclear. There are 12 residues in the CDR3. Germline V gene lookup returns CDR1 SEHNR and CDR2 FQNEAQ (reference sequence). The V and J ends lost 5 bases and 13 bases respectively, with 12 bases between them.